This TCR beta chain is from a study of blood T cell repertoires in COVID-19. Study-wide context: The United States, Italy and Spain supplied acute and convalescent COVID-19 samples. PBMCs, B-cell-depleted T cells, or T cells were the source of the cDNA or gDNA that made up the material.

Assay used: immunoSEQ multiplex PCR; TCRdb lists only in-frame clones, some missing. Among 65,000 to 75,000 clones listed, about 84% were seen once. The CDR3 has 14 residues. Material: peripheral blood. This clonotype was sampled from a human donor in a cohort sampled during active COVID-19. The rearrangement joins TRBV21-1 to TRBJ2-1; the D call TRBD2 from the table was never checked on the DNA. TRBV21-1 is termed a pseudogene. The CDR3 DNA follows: TGTGCCAGCAGCAGTAACGGGGGTTGCGATGAGCAGTTCTTC. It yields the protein CASSSNGGCDEQFF.